These 27 T cell receptor beta chains originate from one sample sequenced in a study of shared clonotypes between healthy human individuals. Profiling relied on immunoSEQ multiplex PCR, and the TCRdb table lists in-frame clones only, not all of them. The sample lists just over 2,000,000 clones, about 95% occurring once. Terminally differentiated effector memory CD45RA+ cells were left out of the naive CD8 fraction, which was CD45RO-negative and positively selected for CCR7. Sequencing was done on a sample of naive CD8+ T cells sorted from blood. These receptors all stem from a man between 18 and 35 years old in good health.

To note about this clone: A much larger clone lies a single base off, so this may be a read error. The J gene is TRBJ2-7, the V gene TRBV6-5; the D is unclear. The CDR3 covers 10 residues. With 6 bases removed from V and 3 bases from J, the gap between germline ends came to 3 bases. The germline V gene has CDR1 MNHEY and CDR2 SVGAGI. The CDR3 protein is CASSDYEQYF. CDR3 DNA sequence: TGTGCCAGCAGCGACTACGAGCAGTACTTC.

The chain has TRBV9 and TRBJ2-5; tentative D call: TRBD1 (6 bases). V lost 3 bases and J lost 0, with 9 bases in between. CDR1 is SGDLS, CDR2 YYNGEE, per germline. The CDR3 totals 14 residues. The CDR3 loop reads CASSATGNQETQYF. The CDR3 DNA reads as TGTGCCAGCAGCGCAACAGGGAACCAAGAGACCCAGTACTTC.

A remark on this clone: Within the sample, other DNA sequences also encode this same CDR3. The chain couples TRBV4-1 to TRBJ2-7; the D is unclear. Germline assignment: CDR1 MGHRA and CDR2 YSYEKL. The V gene lost 4 bases and the J gene lost 0 bases, with 7 bases spanning the gap. There are 13 residues in the CDR3. The DNA of the CDR3 is TGCGCCAGCAGCCCTCGCGGCTCCTACGAGCAGTACTTC. It encodes CASSPRGSYEQYF.

CDR3 sequence reads: CASSRRDRGQSVYGYTF. DNA of the CDR3: TGTGCCAGCAGCCGCCGGGACAGGGGCCAGTCCGTTTATGGCTACACCTTC. V gene TRBV11-3 combines with J gene TRBJ1-2; 10 bases agree with TRBD1. V shed 5 bases and J 5 bases; nucleotides not matched to a gene: 14. The CDR3 length is 17 residues. The V gene's germline CDR1 is SGHNT and CDR2 YENEEA.

The CDR3 coding sequence is TGTGCCAGCAGCTTCGGGACAGCATCTGAAGCTTTCTTT. It yields the protein CASSFGTASEAFF. V is TRBV5-6 and J is TRBJ1-1; 7 nucleotides line up with TRBD1. The CDR3 loop spans 13 amino acids. CDR1 and CDR2 from the germline V gene are SGHDT and YYEEEE. The junction had 4 bases not matched to a gene; V was cut back by 2 bases and J by 6 bases.

At least ten counts were recorded for this clone. The rearrangement uses TRBV7-8 and TRBJ2-1; 12 bases are a match to TRBD2. Germline V gene lookup returns CDR1 SGHVS and CDR2 FQNEAQ. Unmatched junction bases numbered 5, after V lost 3 bases and J lost 8 bases. The CDR3 loop spans 15 amino acids. As DNA, the CDR3 is TGTGCCAGCAGCTTCACTAGCGGGAGGTGGGATGAGCAGTTCTTC. Protein: CASSFTSGRWDEQFF.

This clone showed up just once. J is TRBJ2-7 and V is TRBV10-1; perhaps TRBD2 as D (6 bases). CDR1 WNHNN and CDR2 SYGVQD come from the germline V gene (reference sequence). CDR3 length: 14 amino acids. With 3 bases removed from V and 2 bases from J, the gap between germline ends came to 11 bases. CDR3 nucleotides: TGCGCCAGCAGTGATGCGGGGAAACCCTACGAGCAGTACTTC. Translating it yields CASSDAGKPYEQYF.

V and J are TRBV6-1 and TRBJ1-6, with D unresolved. The CDR3 covers 10 residues. V was cut by 6 bases and J by 7 bases, with 1 base left in between. Germline V lookup: CDR1 MNHNS, CDR2 SASEGT. The CDR3 nucleotides are TGTGCCAGCAGCAATTCACCCCTCCACTTT. This sequence encodes CASSNSPLHF.

The chain carries TRBV4-1 and TRBJ2-7; D remains ambiguous. The CDR3 consists of 14 residues. Germline assignment: CDR1 MGHRA and CDR2 YSYEKL. The V end lost 4 bases, the J end lost 4 bases, and 14 bases lay between the germline ends. The CDR3 DNA reads as TGCGCCAGCAGCCTAAAGGACGGGCTATACGAGCAGTACTTC. This codes for CASSLKDGLYEQYF.

J is TRBJ2-7 and V is TRBV10-3; 11 positions match TRBD1. Losses at the gene ends were 3 bases for V and 2 bases for J; bases not matched to a gene: 3. CDR1 is ENHRY and CDR2 is SYGVKD in the germline V gene. The CDR3 length is 15 residues. The DNA for the CDR3 is TGTGCCATCAGTGATGGGGGACAGGGGGCCTACGAGCAGTACTTC. It is translated as CAISDGGQGAYEQYF.

The V call is TRBV28, the J call TRBJ1-2; no definite D call. This CDR3 spans 17 amino acids. Germline V gives CDR1 MDHEN, CDR2 SYDVKM. Trimming shortened V by 3 bases and J by 5 bases, and 22 bases separated the two germline ends. This chain's CDR3 is CASSLGSPGSGPYGYTF. The CDR3 DNA sequence: TGTGCCAGCAGTTTGGGCTCCCCGGGATCCGGTCCTTATGGCTACACCTTC.

The rearrangement uses TRBV4-1 and TRBJ2-7; weak D call: TRBD1 (5 bases). V was pared by 1 base and J by 5 bases, with 12 bases between. The CDR3 runs to 14 residues. Looked up from germline, CDR1 is MGHRA and CDR2 is YSYEKL. CDR3 sequence (DNA): TGCGCCAGCAGCCAAGGTTCCGGCAGGGACGAGCAGTACTTC. Translating it yields CASSQGSGRDEQYF.

This clone has just a few counts. J is TRBJ1-2 and V is TRBV19; D ambiguous. Trimming shortened V by 11 bases and J by 2 bases, and 15 bases separated the two germline ends. In germline, CDR1 is LNHDA, CDR2 SQIVND (reference sequence). CDR3 length equals 13 residues. CDR3 coding DNA: TGTGCCGCCAGACCGACTCAAAACTATGGCTACACCTTC. Amino acid sequence: CAARPTQNYGYTF. The variable domain in full, completed from reference TRBV19 and TRBJ1-2, reads DGGITQSPKYLFRKEGQNVTLSCEQNLNHDAMYWYRQDPGQGLRLIYYSQIVNDFQKGDIAEGYSVSREKKESFPLTVTSAQKNPTAFYLCAARPTQNYGYTFGSGTRLTVV.

The chain carries TRBV7-9 and TRBJ2-5; a possible D gene is TRBD2 (5 bases). The CDR3 loop spans 17 amino acids. Trimming cost V 0 bases and J 2 bases, with 16 bases left between them. Looked up from germline, CDR1 is SEHNR and CDR2 is FQNEAQ (reference sequence). CDR3 bases: TGTGCCAGCAGCTTAGCTACCGGGGTATCATTACAAGAGACCCAGTACTTC. Residues: CASSLATGVSLQETQYF.

V usage is TRBV7-9 and J usage is TRBJ2-5; D gene unclear. The CDR3 contains 14 residues. Trimming removed 6 bases from V and 0 bases from J, with 11 bases in between. Germline V gene sequence: CDR1 SEHNR, CDR2 FQNEAQ (reference sequence). The chain's CDR3 is CASSFFPDQETQYF. The DNA of the CDR3 is TGTGCCAGCAGTTTTTTCCCCGACCAAGAGACCCAGTACTTC.

The chain carries TRBV7-9 and TRBJ2-5, with 9 bases aligning to TRBD1. V dropped 0 bases and J dropped 4; count of bases not matched to a gene: 9. Germline values: CDR1 SEHNR, CDR2 FQNEAQ (reference sequence). CDR3 size: 17 residues. CDR3 coding DNA: TGTGCCAGCAGCTTAGCCGTTCGGGGACAGGGAGGAGAGACCCAGTACTTC. It yields the protein CASSLAVRGQGGETQYF.

V usage is TRBV6-5 and J usage is TRBJ2-1; TRBD2 agrees at 7 bases. J lost 0 bases, V lost 4 bases, and 3 bases had no gene match. This CDR3 has 15 amino acids. CDR1 and CDR2 (germline): MNHEY, SVGAGI. CDR3 protein: CASSLRGGSYNEQFF. The CDR3 coding sequence is TGTGCCAGCAGTTTACGCGGGGGCTCCTACAATGAGCAGTTCTTC.

This chain uses TRBV4-1 with TRBJ2-1; no clear D gene. Per germline, CDR1 MGHRA and CDR2 YSYEKL. The CDR3 sequence is 12 residues long. V shed 0 bases and J shed 9 bases, with 6 bases lying between them. CDR3 coding DNA: TGCGCCAGCAGCCAAGACGGGTCTGAGCAGTTCTTC. It specifies CASSQDGSEQFF.

This clone was recorded only once. The chain carries TRBV27 and TRBJ1-4; possibly TRBD1 for D (5 bases). Germline V gene data show CDR1 as MNHEY and CDR2 as SMNVEV (reference sequence). Trimming pared 4 bases from V and 8 bases from J, leaving 17 bases between. This CDR3 is built from 15 residues. Written as DNA, the CDR3 is TGTGCCAGCAGTTGGGGGACGGGACCCCACGAAAAACTGTTTTTT. As protein: CASSWGTGPHEKLFF.

DNA of the CDR3: TGCGCCAGCAGCCACGGGACAGATAACTATGGCTACACCTTC. Its translation is CASSHGTDNYGYTF. The rearrangement uses TRBV4-1 and TRBJ1-2; TRBD1 matches at 7 bases. Germline loops: CDR1 MGHRA, CDR2 YSYEKL. The CDR3 loop spans 14 amino acids. V shed 3 bases, J shed 1 base, and the junction held 2 bases outside the gene matches.

With respect to this clone: The same CDR3 is also encoded by other DNA sequences in this sample. The chain links TRBV6-5 to TRBJ2-2, with D possibly TRBD1 on 5 matching bases. CDR3 length: 15 residues. V lost 2 bases to trimming and J lost 2 bases, with 9 bases between them. Germline V gene lookup returns CDR1 MNHEY and CDR2 SVGAGI. The CDR3 region has the DNA TGTGCCAGCAGTTACGGGCAGGGAAACACCGGGGAGCTGTTTTTT. Protein sequence: CASSYGQGNTGELFF.

In this sample, this clone turned up once. Distinct nucleotide sequences in the sample also encode this CDR3. CDR3 DNA: TGCGCCAGCAGCCAGACGGGCACTGAAGCTTTCTTT. This encodes CASSQTGTEAFF. The chain is built from TRBV4-3 and TRBJ1-1, with D unclear. Germline assignment: CDR1 LGHNA and CDR2 YSLEER. The V end lost 3 bases, the J end lost 4 bases, and 6 bases lay between the germline ends. The CDR3 sequence is 12 residues long.

CDR3 coding DNA: TGTGCCAGCAGTTATGAATCCGGGGGTTCACCCCTCCACTTT. Its protein is CASSYESGGSPLHF. The chain has TRBV6-6 and TRBJ1-6; D may be TRBD1 (5 bases). The V gene lost 3 bases and the J gene lost 9 bases, with 12 bases spanning the gap. The CDR3 is made up of 14 amino acids. Germline V gives CDR1 MNHNY, CDR2 SVGAGI (reference sequence).

V usage is TRBV27 and J usage is TRBJ2-7; unclear D gene. The CDR3 contains 14 residues. Germline V lookup: CDR1 MNHEY, CDR2 SMNVEV (reference sequence). V lost 0 bases, J lost 3 bases, and 9 bases lay in between. In DNA form, the CDR3 reads TGTGCCAGCAGTTTATCCTCCAACCTCTACGAGCAGTACTTC. It codes for CASSLSSNLYEQYF.

V is TRBV9 and J is TRBJ2-1, with D tentatively TRBD1 (5 bases). This CDR3 comprises 13 residues. Germline lookup yields CDR1 SGDLS and CDR2 YYNGEE. V was shortened by 6 bases and J by 3 bases, with 10 bases between the two germline ends. CDR3 loop: CASTPTDYNEQFF. CDR3 DNA sequence: TGTGCCAGCACCCCGACAGACTACAATGAGCAGTTCTTC. The full variable domain, completed using reference TRBV9 and TRBJ2-1, is DSGVTQTPKHLITATGQRVTLRCSPRSGDLSVYWYQQSLDQGLQFLIQYYNGEERAKGNILERFSAQQFPDLHSELNLSSLELGDSALYFCASTPTDYNEQFFGPGTRLTVL.

The chain employs TRBV9 and TRBJ2-1; 11 bases align to TRBD2. Germline V gene lookup returns CDR1 SGDLS and CDR2 YYNGEE. The J segment lost 5 bases and the V segment lost 3 bases, leaving 4 bases of the junction unmatched. There are 15 residues in the CDR3. The CDR3 DNA reads TGTGCCAGCAGCGGGGGACTAGCGGAAAACAATGAGCAGTTCTTC. This sequence encodes CASSGGLAENNEQFF.

The chain joins TRBV4-3 to TRBJ2-1, with TRBD2 as a possible D gene (5 bases). The CDR3 is 17 amino acids. Trimming removed 0 bases from V and 3 bases from J, with 15 bases in between. From germline, CDR1 is LGHNA and CDR2 YSLEER. This chain's CDR3 is CASSQEILLGVYNEQFF. The CDR3 bases are TGCGCCAGCAGCCAAGAAATCCTTCTGGGAGTCTACAATGAGCAGTTCTTC.